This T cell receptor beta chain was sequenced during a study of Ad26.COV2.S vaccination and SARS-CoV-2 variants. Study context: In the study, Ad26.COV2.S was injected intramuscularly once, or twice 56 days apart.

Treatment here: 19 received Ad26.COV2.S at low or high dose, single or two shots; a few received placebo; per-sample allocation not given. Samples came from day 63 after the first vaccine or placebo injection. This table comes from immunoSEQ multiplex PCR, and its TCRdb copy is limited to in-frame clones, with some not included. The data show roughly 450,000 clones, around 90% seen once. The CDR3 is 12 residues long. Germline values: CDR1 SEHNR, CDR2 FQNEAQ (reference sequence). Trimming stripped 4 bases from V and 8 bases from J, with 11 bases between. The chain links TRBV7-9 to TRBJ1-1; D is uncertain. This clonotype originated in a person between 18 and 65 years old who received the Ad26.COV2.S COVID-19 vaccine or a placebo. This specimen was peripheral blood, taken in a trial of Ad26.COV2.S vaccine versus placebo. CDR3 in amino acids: CASSSGMTEAFF. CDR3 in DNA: TGTGCCAGCAGCTCGGGTATGACAGAAGCTTTCTTT.